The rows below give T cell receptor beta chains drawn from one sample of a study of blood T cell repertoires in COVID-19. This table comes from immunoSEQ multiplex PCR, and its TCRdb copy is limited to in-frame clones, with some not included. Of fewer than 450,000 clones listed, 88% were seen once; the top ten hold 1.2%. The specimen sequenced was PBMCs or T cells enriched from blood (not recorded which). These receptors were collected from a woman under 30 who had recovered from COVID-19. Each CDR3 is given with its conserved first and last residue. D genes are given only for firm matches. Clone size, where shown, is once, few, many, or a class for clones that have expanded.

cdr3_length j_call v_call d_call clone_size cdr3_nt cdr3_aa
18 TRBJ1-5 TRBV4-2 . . TGTGCCAGCAGCCGAAGCCGCGATAACCTCGTCGCGAATCAGCCCCAGCATTTT CASSRSRDNLVANQPQHF
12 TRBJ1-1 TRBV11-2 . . TGTGCCAGCAGCACACAGGGAACTGAAGCTTTCTTT CASSTQGTEAFF
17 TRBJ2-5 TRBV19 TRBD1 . TGTGCCAGTAGTATAGATGGGACAGGGACTCTTGTGGAGACCCAGTACTTC CASSIDGTGTLVETQYF
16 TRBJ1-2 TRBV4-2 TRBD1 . TGTGCCAGCAGCCAAGACCTTCCAGGGGGCGGCTATGGCTACACCTTC CASSQDLPGGGYGYTF
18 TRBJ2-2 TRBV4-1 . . TGCGCCAGCAGCCAAGAACTAGGAGGAGGGCTGAACACCGGGGAGCTGTTTTTT CASSQELGGGLNTGELFF
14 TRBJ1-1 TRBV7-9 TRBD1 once TGTGCCAGCAGCCTACTCGGACAGGACGCTGAAGCTTTCTTT CASSLLGQDAEAFF
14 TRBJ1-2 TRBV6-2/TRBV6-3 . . TGTGCCAGCAGTTACGCCCGGGGGGCGCCTGGCTACACCTTC CASSYARGAPGYTF
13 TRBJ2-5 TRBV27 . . TGTGCCAGCAGTCCCGGTAGGCGGGAGACCCAGTACTTC CASSPGRRETQYF
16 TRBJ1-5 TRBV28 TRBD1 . TGTGCCAGCAGTTTATCTCGACAGGGTGGCAATCAGCCCCAGCATTTT CASSLSRQGGNQPQHF
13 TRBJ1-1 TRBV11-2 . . TGTGCCAGCAGCCCGTCCTTGAACACTGAAGCTTTCTTT CASSPSLNTEAFF
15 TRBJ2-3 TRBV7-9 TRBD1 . TGTGCCAGCAGCTGGGACAGGGAGGGCACAGATACGCAGTATTTT CASSWDREGTDTQYF
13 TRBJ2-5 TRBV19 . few TGTGCCAGTAGGGGACTGGACCAAGAGACCCAGTACTTC CASRGLDQETQYF
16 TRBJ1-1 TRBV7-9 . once TGTGCCAGCAGCTCCCCGTCAAGACTCCTGAACACTGAAGCTTTCTTT CASSSPSRLLNTEAFF
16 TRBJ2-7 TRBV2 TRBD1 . TGTGCCAGCAGTGATAGTTGGGACAGGGTAAGCTACGAGCAGTACTTC CASSDSWDRVSYEQYF
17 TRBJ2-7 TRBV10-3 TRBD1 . TGTGCCATCAGATCGACTTATTCCGGGACAGGGCGGAACGAGCAGTACTTC CAIRSTYSGTGRNEQYF
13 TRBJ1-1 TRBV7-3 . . TGTGCCAGCAGCTTAAAGGTTACGGGTGAAGCTTTCTTT CASSLKVTGEAFF
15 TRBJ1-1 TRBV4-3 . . TGCGCCAGCAGCCCCCGACAGCTAATGAACACTGAAGCTTTCTTT CASSPRQLMNTEAFF
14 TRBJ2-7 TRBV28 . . TGTGCCAGCAGTCCCATTGATAGCTCCTACGAGCAGTACTTC CASSPIDSSYEQYF
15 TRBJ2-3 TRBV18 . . TGTGCCAGCTCACCACTTTTGGCGGAGGCAGATACGCAGTATTTT CASSPLLAEADTQYF
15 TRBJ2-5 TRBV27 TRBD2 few TGTGCCAGCAGTGGTCTAGCGGGGGGACAAGAGACCCAGTACTTC CASSGLAGGQETQYF
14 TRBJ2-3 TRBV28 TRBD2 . TGTGCCAGCGAGCGGGGGCAGGGCACAGATACGCAGTATTTT CASERGQGTDTQYF